Below are 8 T cell receptor beta chains sequenced from a single sample in a study of blood T cells in healthy people across ages. The use of a sample-barcoded 5' primer and a J-beta primer mix characterized a second PCR of roughly 7 to 11 cycles. From the 5' RACE reads, TCRdb called clonotypes with MiXCR, one entry per CDR3 protein. The table records roughly 680,000 distinct CDR3 sequences, about 50% of them present only once. Sequencing was carried out using blood. The receptors shown here come from a woman of 80 years or more in good health.

The CDR3 here is CASSLRRAEQYF. The CDR3 DNA is TGTGCCAGCAGCTTAAGGAGGGCCGAGCAGTACTTC. The genes are TRBV7-9 and TRBJ2-7; a possible D gene is TRBD2 (6 bases). There are 12 residues in the CDR3. Germline assignment: CDR1 SEHNR and CDR2 FQNEAQ (reference sequence). Trimming pared 2 bases from V and 6 bases from J, leaving 8 bases between.

The rearrangement joins TRBV10-3 to TRBJ2-4, with TRBD1 matching 7 bases. The closer fit of TRBJ2-7 to the DNA end suggests the J call may be wrong. The CDR3 has 13 residues. Germline loops: CDR1 ENHRY, CDR2 SYGVKD. The CDR3 loop is CAIRGTAFGEQYF. CDR3 in DNA: TGTGCCATCAGAGGGACAGCTTTCGGCGAGCAGTACTTC.

This clonotype was detected ten times or more. The J gene is TRBJ2-7, the V gene TRBV7-9, with 12 positions matching TRBD2. V lost 5 bases to trimming and J lost 0 bases; unmatched junction nucleotides: 2. Per germline, CDR1 SEHNR and CDR2 FQNEAQ (reference sequence). This CDR3 has 15 residues. For the CDR3, the DNA is TGTGCCAGCAGCGGGACTAGCGGGTACTCCTACGAGCAGTACTTC. Translating gives CASSGTSGYSYEQYF.

This clonotype was observed a single time. The chain uses TRBV7-2 and TRBJ2-2; D is undetermined. Germline V lookup: CDR1 SGHTA, CDR2 FQGNSA. V was clipped by 5 bases and J by 0 bases, with 19 bases between them. The CDR3 runs 18 residues. The CDR3 DNA sequence: TGTGCCAGCAGCCGCCAGGTAGTAAGCCCCTCGAACACCGGGGAGCTGTTTTTT. This gives the protein CASSRQVVSPSNTGELFF.

This clonotype occurred many times. This rearrangement joins TRBV11-2 to TRBJ2-1, with 8 bases identical to TRBD2. The germline V gene encodes CDR1 SGHAT and CDR2 FQNNGV. V lost 1 base and J lost 13; bases outside the gene matches: 12. The CDR3 length is 15 residues. The CDR3 sequence is CASSLVAGPYNSQFF. The CDR3, as DNA: TGTGCCAGCAGCTTAGTAGCGGGGCCCTACAACTCACAGTTCTTC.

In this sample, this clonotype turned up a few times. Given a much more abundant clone one base away, this may be a read error. The genes are TRBV7-2 and TRBJ2-1; no firm D call. Judging by the DNA end, TRBJ2-7 fits better; the J call may be wrong. This CDR3 is 12 amino acids long. The germline V gene has CDR1 SGHTA and CDR2 FQGNSA. The DNA for the CDR3 is TGTGCCAGCAGCTTACCCTACAATGAGCAGTACTTC. Translating it yields CASSLPYNEQYF.

The chain has TRBV7-2 and TRBJ2-3; 10 bases fit TRBD2. The CDR3 runs 16 residues. The germline V gene has CDR1 SGHTA and CDR2 FQGNSA. Trimming at V came to 1 base and at J to 5 bases, leaving 6 bases not matched to a gene. In DNA, the CDR3 is TGTGCCAGCAGCTTAGGGCTAGCGGGGGAAGGAGATACGCAGTATTTT. Translation: CASSLGLAGEGDTQYF.

This clonotype is a singleton in its sample. The J gene is TRBJ2-7, the V gene TRBV4-2, with D unclear. Germline CDR1 LGHNA, CDR2 YNFKEQ. The CDR3 contains 14 residues. V was pared by 0 bases and J by 2 bases, with 8 bases between. The CDR3 coding sequence is TGTGCCAGCAGCCAAGACTGGGGTGCCTACGAGCAGTACTTC. It is translated as CASSQDWGAYEQYF.